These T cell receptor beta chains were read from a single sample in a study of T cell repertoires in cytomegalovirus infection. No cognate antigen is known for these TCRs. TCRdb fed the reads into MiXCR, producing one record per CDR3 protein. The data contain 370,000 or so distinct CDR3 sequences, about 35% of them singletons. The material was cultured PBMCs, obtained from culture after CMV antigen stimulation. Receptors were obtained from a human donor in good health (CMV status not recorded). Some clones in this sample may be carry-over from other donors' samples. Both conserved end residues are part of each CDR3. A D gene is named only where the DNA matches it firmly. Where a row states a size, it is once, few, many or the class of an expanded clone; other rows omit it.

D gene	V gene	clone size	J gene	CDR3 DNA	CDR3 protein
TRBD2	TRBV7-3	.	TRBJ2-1	TGTGCCAGCAGCCCACGGACTAGCGGGTTCAATGAGCAGTTCTTC	CASSPRTSGFNEQFF
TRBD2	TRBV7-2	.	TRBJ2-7	TGTGCCAGCAGCCCAGGGACTAGCGGGAGGGCCTACGAGCAGTACTTC	CASSPGTSGRAYEQYF
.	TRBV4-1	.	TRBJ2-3	TGCGCCAGCAGCCCTACGCGATCGGACACAGATACGCAGTATTTT	CASSPTRSDTDTQYF
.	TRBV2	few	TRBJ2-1	TGTGCCAGCGGAGACACCTCCTACAATGAGCAGTTCTTC	CASGDTSYNEQFF
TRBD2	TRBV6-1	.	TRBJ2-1	TGTGCCAGCAGTAAAGCGGGAGGGGTTAGTGAGCAGTTCTTC	CASSKAGGVSEQFF
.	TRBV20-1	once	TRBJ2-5	TGCAGTGCTAGAGCCCCTTCCCAAGAGACCCAGTACTTC	CSARAPSQETQYF
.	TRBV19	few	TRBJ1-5	TGTGCCAGTAGTCGGGACGCACCAAATCAGCCCCAGCATTTT	CASSRDAPNQPQHF
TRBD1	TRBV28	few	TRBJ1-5	TGTGCCAGCAGTACGACAGGGAATCAGCCCCAGCATTTT	CASSTTGNQPQHF
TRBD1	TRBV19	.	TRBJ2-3	TGTGCCAGTAGTTACAGGGGGTTTACAGATACGCAGTATTTT	CASSYRGFTDTQYF
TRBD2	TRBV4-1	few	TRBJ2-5	TGCGCCAGCAGCCAAGATCACGTCGGGACTAGCGGGAAGGAGACCCAGTACTTC	CASSQDHVGTSGKETQYF
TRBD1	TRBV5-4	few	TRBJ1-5	TGTGCCAGCAGCGATGGACAGGGAGATCAGCCCCAGCATTTT	CASSDGQGDQPQHF
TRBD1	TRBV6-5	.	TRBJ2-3	TGTGCCAGCAGTTACTCAGACAGGGGCATTACAGATACGCAGTATTTT	CASSYSDRGITDTQYF
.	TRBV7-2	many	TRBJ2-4	TGTGCCAGCAGCTTAATGACGGTAGCCAAAAACATTCAGTACTTC	CASSLMTVAKNIQYF
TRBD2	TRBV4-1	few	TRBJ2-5	TGCGCCAGCAGCCAAGATCGAGCTAGCGGGAGATTTTCTGAGGAGACCCAGTACTTC	CASSQDRASGRFSEETQYF
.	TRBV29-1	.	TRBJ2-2	TGCAGCGTTGAAGAGAGACCGGCGGGACGGATCGGGGAGCTGTTTTTT	CSVEERPAGRIGELFF
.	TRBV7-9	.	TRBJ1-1	TGTGCCAGCAGCTTAGAAATGTACTCTGAAGCTTTCTTT	CASSLEMYSEAFF
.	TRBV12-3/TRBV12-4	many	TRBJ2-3	TGTGCCAGCAGTTCCCTGGGAACGGATACGCAGTATTTT	CASSSLGTDTQYF
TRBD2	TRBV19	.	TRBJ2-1	TGTGCCAGTTCTCTGGGGGGACTAGCGGGAGACAATGAGCAGTTCTTC	CASSLGGLAGDNEQFF
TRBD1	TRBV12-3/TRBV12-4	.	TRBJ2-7	TGTGCCAGCACCCGAAGGCCCGGGACAGGGGATGGCGAGCAGTACTTC	CASTRRPGTGDGEQYF
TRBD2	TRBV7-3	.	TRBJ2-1	TGTGCCAGCAGCCCCGCGGGGGGCGCTTCCAATGAGCAGTTCTTC	CASSPAGGASNEQFF
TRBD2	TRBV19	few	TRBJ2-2	TGTGCCAGCTGGACTAGCGGGAGGGGAGGAACCGGGGAGCTGTTTTTT	CASWTSGRGGTGELFF
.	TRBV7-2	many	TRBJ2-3	TGTGCCAGCAGCTTCAGTGAGGTAGTTGGGGATACGCAGTATTTT	CASSFSEVVGDTQYF
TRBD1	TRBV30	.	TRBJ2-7	TGTGCCTGGGCCCTGACAGGGACGGGGGAGCAGTACTTC	CAWALTGTGEQYF
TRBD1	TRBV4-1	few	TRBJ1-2	TGCGCCAGCAGCCCCCCTGCATCAGGGGGCTCTAACTATGGCTACACCTTC	CASSPPASGGSNYGYTF
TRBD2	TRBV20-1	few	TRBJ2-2	TGCAGTGCTAGAGACAGACTAGCGGCTGGGGCGAACACCGGGGAGCTGTTTTTT	CSARDRLAAGANTGELFF
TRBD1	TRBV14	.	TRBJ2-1	TGTGCCAGCAGCCTGGGACAGGGGAATGGGCAGTTCTTC	CASSLGQGNGQFF
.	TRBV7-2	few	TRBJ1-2	TGTGCCAGCAGCCGAAGTACTCAAGGCTACACCTTC	CASSRSTQGYTF
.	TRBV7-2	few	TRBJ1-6	TGTGCCAGCAGCAGGGACGGGAAACCCCTCCACTTT	CASSRDGKPLHF
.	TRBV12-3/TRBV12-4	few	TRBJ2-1	TGTGCCAGCAGTTTGACAGCGGGCGCAGGTAGCTCCTACAATGAGCAGTTCTTC	CASSLTAGAGSSYNEQFF
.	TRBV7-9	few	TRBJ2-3	TGTGCCAGCAGTTCGGGGGAGAGGAGCACAGATACGCAGTATTTT	CASSSGERSTDTQYF
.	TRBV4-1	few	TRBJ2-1	TGCGCCAGCACCGACTACCCCACCAAGCGGCCCTACAATGAGCAGTTCTTC	CASTDYPTKRPYNEQFF
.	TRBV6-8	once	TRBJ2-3	TGTGCCAGCAGTTACTCGGGGTTCGTTACAGATACGCAGTATTTT	CASSYSGFVTDTQYF
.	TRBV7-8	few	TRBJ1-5	TGTGCCAGCAGCTGGACGGGCAGCAATCAGCCCCAGCATTTT	CASSWTGSNQPQHF
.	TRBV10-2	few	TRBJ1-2	TGCGCCAGCAGTGAGAGAGTGACGGGGGGGGGAGGCTACACCTTC	CASSERVTGGGGYTF
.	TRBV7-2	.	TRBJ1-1	TGTGCCAGCAGCTTAACTATTTGGGACACTGAAGCTTTCTTT	CASSLTIWDTEAFF
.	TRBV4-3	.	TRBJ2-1	TGCGCCAGCAGCCAAGAGGACCAACACAATGAGCAGTTCTTC	CASSQEDQHNEQFF
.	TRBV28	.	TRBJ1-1	TGTGCCAGCAGTTTACCAGGGGAGATGCACACTGAAGCTTTCTTT	CASSLPGEMHTEAFF
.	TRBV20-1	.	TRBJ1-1	TGCAGTGCTTCCAAGTGGGTGGAGAACACTGAAGCTTTCTTT	CSASKWVENTEAFF
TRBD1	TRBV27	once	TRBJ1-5	TGTGCCAGCAGTTTAGTGGGGACAGGGGGCAGTCAGCCCCAGCATTTT	CASSLVGTGGSQPQHF
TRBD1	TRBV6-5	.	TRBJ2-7	TGTGCCAGCAGTCCAACCGGGACAGGGGTGTACGAGCAGTACTTC	CASSPTGTGVYEQYF